Listed here are 31 T cell receptor beta chains from one sample, sequenced in a study of long-term antiretroviral therapy in people with HIV. Sequencing used immunoSEQ v3.0 at survey level. The data were produced by immunoSEQ multiplex PCR, yet TCRdb's version contains in-frame clones alone and is incomplete. The table records 20,000 to 25,000 clones, around 86% of them present only once. Sequencing used unsorted PBMCs, obtained 1.2 years after starting antiretroviral therapy. The receptors originated from a man in his fifties with HIV.

The gene calls are TRBV7-8 and TRBJ1-3; D is uncertain. In germline, CDR1 is SGHVS, CDR2 FQNEAQ. The CDR3 has 17 residues. V shed 1 base and J shed 12 bases, with 25 bases lying between them. This chain's CDR3 is CASSLVGWGRLETNIYF. CDR3 nucleotide sequence: TGTGCCAGCAGCTTAGTAGGCTGGGGTCGTCTGGAAACAAACATATATTTT.

V and J are TRBV19 and TRBJ2-7; D may match TRBD1 or TRBD2 (5 bases each). Germline V CDR1 and CDR2: LNHDA, SQIVND (reference sequence). The germline V and J ends were trimmed by 5 bases and 3 bases, with 17 bases remaining between them. The CDR3 has 15 amino acids. The CDR3 region has the DNA TGTGCCAGTAGTTCACCGGGACGGGCTATCTACGAGCAGTACTTC. Translating it yields CASSSPGRAIYEQYF.

V is TRBV5-5 and J is TRBJ1-4, with TRBD1 matching over 8 bases. The CDR3 loop spans 17 amino acids. The germline V gene encodes CDR1 SGHKS and CDR2 YYEKEE (reference sequence). Losses at the gene ends were 0 bases for V and 2 bases for J; bases not matched to a gene: 6. CDR3 sequence (DNA): TGTGCCAGCAGCTTGGGGGGGACAGGAGGTACTAATGAAAAACTGTTTTTT. Amino acids: CASSLGGTGGTNEKLFF. Full variable domain (outside the CDR3, taken from reference TRBV5-5 and TRBJ1-4): DAGVTQSPTHLIKTRGQQVTLRCSPISGHKSVSWYQQVLGQGPQFIFQYYEKEERGRGNFPDRFSARQFPNYSSELNVNALLLGDSALYLCASSLGGTGGTNEKLFFGSGTQLSVL.

V is TRBV5-1 and J is TRBJ1-1, with TRBD1 as a possible D gene (5 bases). CDR1 and CDR2 from the germline V gene are SGHRS and YFSETQ. The CDR3 spans 12 residues. Trimming pared 3 bases from V and 6 bases from J, leaving 9 bases between. This CDR3 reads CASSSGTAEAFF. The CDR3 bases are TGCGCCAGCAGCTCCGGGACCGCTGAAGCTTTCTTT.

The gene calls are TRBV7-2 and TRBJ1-1, with D possibly being TRBD1 (5 bases). The CDR3 has 15 residues. V shed 5 bases and J shed 1 base, with 14 bases lying between them. Per the germline V gene, CDR1 is SGHTA and CDR2 is FQGNSA. The CDR3 spells CASSTGIRENTEAFF. CDR3 DNA sequence: TGTGCCAGCAGCACTGGCATCAGGGAGAACACTGAAGCTTTCTTT.

This clone was detected only a few times. The chain recombines TRBV5-4 with TRBJ1-2; possibly TRBD1 for D (5 bases). Germline assignment: CDR1 SGHNT and CDR2 YYREEE (reference sequence). V gave up 7 bases and J gave up 6 bases, with 10 bases separating them. The length of the CDR3 is 11 residues. The CDR3 coding sequence is TGTGCCAGCGGGGTAGGGGATGGCTACACCTTC. This gives the protein CASGVGDGYTF.

V usage is TRBV5-1 and J usage is TRBJ2-6; D is uncertain. Trimming stripped 1 base from V and 2 bases from J, with 4 bases between. The V gene's germline CDR1 is SGHRS and CDR2 YFSETQ. The CDR3 is made up of 14 amino acids. CDR3 loop: CASSLSTGANVLTF. The CDR3 DNA follows: TGCGCCAGCAGCTTGTCCACTGGGGCCAACGTCCTGACTTTC.

The chain couples TRBV6-5 to TRBJ1-2; 7 bases map to TRBD1. The CDR3 has 15 amino acids. V lost 2 bases and J lost 2; bases outside the gene matches: 5. CDR1 and CDR2 from the germline V gene are MNHEY and SVGAGI. The CDR3: CASSYRDSGNYGYTF. CDR3 coding DNA: TGTGCCAGCAGTTACCGGGACAGCGGAAACTATGGCTACACCTTC.

This clone appeared a single time. The chain combines TRBV6-6 with TRBJ2-7; D is uncertain. The CDR3 sequence is 14 residues long. From germline, CDR1 is MNHNY and CDR2 SVGAGI (reference sequence). The V gene lost 0 bases and the J gene lost 6 bases, with 12 bases spanning the gap. This CDR3 reads CASSYSKAEGEQYF. DNA of the CDR3: TGTGCCAGCAGTTACTCGAAGGCAGAAGGCGAGCAGTACTTC.

The chain's CDR3 is CASSVPVQGRYEQYF. CDR3 sequence (DNA): TGTGCCAGCAGCGTACCCGTCCAGGGGAGGTACGAGCAGTACTTC. The chain joins TRBV28 to TRBJ2-7; either TRBD1 or TRBD2 may fit D (6 bases each). From germline, CDR1 is MDHEN and CDR2 SYDVKM. Trimming took off 6 bases at V and 4 bases at J, with 19 bases between the two ends. The CDR3 totals 15 residues.

The chain employs TRBV30 and TRBJ1-2, with 9 bases identical to TRBD1. Losses at the gene ends were 2 bases for V and 2 bases for J; bases not matched to a gene: 3. The CDR3 runs 14 residues. Germline-derived CDR1 and CDR2 are GTSNPN and SVGIG (reference sequence). CDR3 bases: TGTGCCTGGAGTCAAGACAGGGGGAACTATGGCTACACCTTC. It is translated as CAWSQDRGNYGYTF.

The genes are TRBV7-6 and TRBJ2-7, with 11 bases aligning to TRBD2. The CDR3 is 14 amino acids. Germline lookup yields CDR1 SGHVS and CDR2 FNYEAQ. J was trimmed by 7 bases and V by 5 bases; bases with no gene match: 7. CDR3 DNA: TGTGCCAGCAGCACGTCTAGCGGGGGGCGGGAGCAGTACTTC. Its protein product is CASSTSSGGREQYF.

This chain connects TRBV7-9 to TRBJ2-7, with TRBD1 as a possible D gene (6 bases). Trimming took off 6 bases at V and 5 bases at J, with 17 bases between the two ends. The germline gives CDR1 SEHNR, CDR2 FQNEAQ (reference sequence). The CDR3 consists of 14 residues. The CDR3 DNA is TGTGCCAGCAGTCCTTTTGGGACATCTCACGAGCAGTACTTC. This encodes CASSPFGTSHEQYF. Full variable domain (missing parts from reference TRBV7-9 and TRBJ2-7): DTGVSQNPRHKITKRGQNVTFRCDPISEHNRLYWYRQTLGQGPEFLTYFQNEAQLEKSRLLSDRFSAERPKGSFSTLEIQRTEQGDSAMYLCASSPFGTSHEQYFGPGTRLTVT.

The chain couples TRBV5-1 to TRBJ1-2; D might be TRBD1 (5 bases). The ends were cut back, 0 bases at V and 1 base at J, with 7 bases in the middle. The CDR3 length is 14 residues. CDR1 and CDR2 (germline): SGHRS, YFSETQ. CDR3 loop: CASSLGQFNYGYTF. DNA of the CDR3: TGCGCCAGCAGCTTGGGACAGTTTAACTATGGCTACACCTTC. The whole variable domain, filled in from reference TRBV5-1 and TRBJ1-2, reads KAGVTQTPRYLIKTRGQQVTLSCSPISGHRSVSWYQQTPGQGLQFLFEYFSETQRNKGNFPGRFSGRQFSNSRSEMNVSTLELGDSALYLCASSLGQFNYGYTFGSGTRLTVV.

The rearrangement uses TRBV19 and TRBJ2-7; D gene uncertain. Trimming stripped 5 bases from V and 6 bases from J, with 14 bases between. The CDR3 has 13 amino acids. Germline V gene sequence: CDR1 LNHDA, CDR2 SQIVND (reference sequence). CDR3: CASSFRTEAEQYF. The CDR3 nucleotides read TGTGCCAGTAGTTTCAGGACCGAGGCCGAGCAGTACTTC.

The chain couples TRBV6-5 to TRBJ1-3; no reliable D call. CDR3 size: 13 residues. Germline V gives CDR1 MNHEY, CDR2 SVGAGI. V lost 6 bases to trimming and J lost 0 bases, with 6 bases between them. The CDR3 coding sequence is TGTGCCAGCAGGGCCAGCTCTGGAAACACCATATATTTT. Translated, it gives CASRASSGNTIYF.

The V gene is TRBV9, the J gene TRBJ2-3, with D possibly TRBD1 on 5 matching bases. Germline CDR1 and CDR2: SGDLS and YYNGEE. The CDR3 has 15 residues. V was shortened by 3 bases and J by 1 base, with 12 bases between the two germline ends. In DNA form, the CDR3 reads TGTGCCAGCAGCGCGCAGGGATATGGCACAGATACGCAGTATTTT. Translating gives CASSAQGYGTDTQYF.

The chain employs TRBV4-3 and TRBJ2-3; possibly TRBD2 for D (6 bases). With 4 bases removed from V and 0 bases from J, the gap between germline ends came to 20 bases. The CDR3 totals 18 residues. CDR1 and CDR2 (germline): LGHNA, YSLEER. The CDR3 DNA reads TGCGCCAGCAGCCGTAATGGCCCGGGACTTTCTAGCACAGATACGCAGTATTTT. Translating it yields CASSRNGPGLSSTDTQYF.

In this sample, this clone turned up once. This rearrangement joins TRBV9 to TRBJ1-4; TRBD1 is a possible D gene (6 bases). The CDR3 has 14 amino acids. CDR1 is SGDLS and CDR2 is YYNGEE in the germline V gene. Trimming took 3 bases from V and 7 from J, leaving 13 bases between them. Here the CDR3 DNA reads TGTGCCAGCAGCGCCCAGGGGAGGGGTGAAAAACTGTTTTTT. The encoded protein is CASSAQGRGEKLFF.

V gene TRBV28 combines with J gene TRBJ2-7; D call uncertain. The V and J ends lost 5 bases and 5 bases respectively, with 19 bases between them. The germline V gene has CDR1 MDHEN and CDR2 SYDVKM. This CDR3 region has 15 residues. The CDR3 loop is CASSIVLGKPNEQYF. Written as DNA, the CDR3 is TGTGCCAGCAGTATCGTTCTGGGAAAGCCTAACGAGCAGTACTTC.

The chain recombines TRBV28 with TRBJ1-5; D is uncertain. This CDR3 spans 14 amino acids. The V end lost 7 bases, the J end lost 0 bases, and 10 bases lay between the germline ends. The germline V gene has CDR1 MDHEN and CDR2 SYDVKM. The CDR3 loop is CASNPGNSNQPQHF. The CDR3 nucleotides are TGTGCCAGCAATCCCGGAAATAGCAATCAGCCCCAGCATTTT.

The chain employs TRBV27 and TRBJ1-1; D gene uncertain. Germline loops: CDR1 MNHEY, CDR2 SMNVEV (reference sequence). This CDR3 region has 13 residues. Trimming took off 4 bases at V and 3 bases at J, with 9 bases between the two ends. The CDR3 nucleotides read TGTGCCAGCAGTTCCTTCGGGGACACTGAAGCTTTCTTT. Protein sequence: CASSSFGDTEAFF.

The chain combines TRBV7-9 with TRBJ1-2; 7 bases agree with TRBD1. The CDR3 is 15 amino acids. Looked up from germline, CDR1 is SEHNR and CDR2 is FQNEAQ (reference sequence). V shed 6 bases, J shed 4 bases, and the junction held 11 bases outside the gene matches. The CDR3 DNA reads as TGTGCCAGCAGACTCACAGGGGATATGAGCTATGGCTACACCTTC. Protein product: CASRLTGDMSYGYTF.

This chain joins TRBV4-1 and TRBJ1-6; tentative D call: TRBD1 (6 bases). The germline V gene encodes CDR1 MGHRA and CDR2 YSYEKL. The CDR3 consists of 13 residues. V lost 10 bases, J lost 6 bases, and 13 bases lay in between. CDR3 sequence (DNA): TGCGCCACACAGGGAGTGGGTAATTCACCCCTCCACTTT. Translated, it gives CATQGVGNSPLHF.

The chain combines TRBV5-1 with TRBJ1-5; D remains unclear. The V and J ends lost 0 bases and 0 bases respectively, with 7 bases between them. CDR1 and CDR2 (germline): SGHRS, YFSETQ. CDR3 length: 15 residues. The CDR3 bases are TGCGCCAGCAGCTTGGGGGGTGATAGCAATCAGCCCCAGCATTTT. Amino acid sequence: CASSLGGDSNQPQHF.

The V call is TRBV10-3, the J call TRBJ2-2; D tentatively reads TRBD1 or TRBD2 (5 bases each). Trimming took off 3 bases at V and 4 bases at J, with 12 bases between the two ends. CDR3 length: 15 amino acids. CDR1 ENHRY and CDR2 SYGVKD come from the germline V gene. CDR3 amino acids: CAISETGTVTGELFF. The CDR3 DNA follows: TGTGCCATCAGTGAAACCGGGACGGTCACCGGGGAGCTGTTTTTT.

The chain has TRBV7-3 and TRBJ1-1; D gene uncertain. The CDR3 is 13 amino acids. Trimming left V 3 bases short and J 6 bases short, with 11 bases between. Germline V gene data show CDR1 as SGHTA and CDR2 as FQGTGA. The CDR3 loop is CASSLVSVSEAFF. The CDR3 DNA reads TGTGCCAGCAGCTTGGTGTCTGTTTCTGAAGCTTTCTTT.

V is TRBV27 and J is TRBJ2-3; 12 bases agree with TRBD2. This CDR3 is built from 16 residues. Losses at the gene ends were 2 bases for V and 2 bases for J; bases not matched to a gene: 2. Germline V gene sequence: CDR1 MNHEY, CDR2 SMNVEV (reference sequence). In DNA form, the CDR3 reads TGTGCCAGCAGTTTACTAGCGGGGGGGGTCACAGATACGCAGTATTTT. The encoded protein is CASSLLAGGVTDTQYF.

The chain employs TRBV9 and TRBJ2-7; the D gene could be TRBD1 or TRBD2 (5 bases each). V was pared by 4 bases and J by 0 bases, with 17 bases between. The CDR3 extends over 16 amino acids. Germline V lookup: CDR1 SGDLS, CDR2 YYNGEE. In DNA, the CDR3 is TGTGCCAGCAGCAAGACTGGGGACCCGCTCTCCTACGAGCAGTACTTC. It specifies CASSKTGDPLSYEQYF.

This clone was counted a single time. The chain joins TRBV9 to TRBJ2-3, with a possible D match to TRBD2 (6 bases). Deletions cut 0 bases from V and 0 bases from J, with 11 bases between. Germline CDR1 and CDR2: SGDLS and YYNGEE. CDR3 size: 16 residues. DNA for the CDR3: TGTGCCAGCAGCGTAGGGACTACCCCCAGCACAGATACGCAGTATTTT. The encoded protein is CASSVGTTPSTDTQYF.

The CDR3 DNA sequence: TGTGCCAGCAGTTTATGGGGTTCACCCCTCCACTTT. Residues: CASSLWGSPLHF. This chain connects TRBV28 to TRBJ1-6; D not resolved. Trimming took 0 bases from V and 9 from J, leaving 3 bases between them. CDR1 and CDR2 from the germline V gene are MDHEN and SYDVKM. This CDR3 spans 12 amino acids.